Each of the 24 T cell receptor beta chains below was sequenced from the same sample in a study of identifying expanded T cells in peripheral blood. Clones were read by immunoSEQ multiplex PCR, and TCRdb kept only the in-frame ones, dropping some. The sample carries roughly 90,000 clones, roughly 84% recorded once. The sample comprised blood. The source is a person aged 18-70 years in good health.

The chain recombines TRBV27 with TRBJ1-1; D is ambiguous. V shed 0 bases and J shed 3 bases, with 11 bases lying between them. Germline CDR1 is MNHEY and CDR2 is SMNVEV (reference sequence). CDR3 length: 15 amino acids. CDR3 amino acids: CASSLSILGDTEAFF. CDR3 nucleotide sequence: TGTGCCAGCAGTTTATCCATATTGGGAGACACTGAAGCTTTCTTT.

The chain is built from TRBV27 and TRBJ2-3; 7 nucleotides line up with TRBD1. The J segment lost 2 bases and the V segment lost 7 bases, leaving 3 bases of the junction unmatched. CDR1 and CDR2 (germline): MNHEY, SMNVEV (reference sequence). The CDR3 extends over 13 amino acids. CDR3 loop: CASKGQNTDTQYF. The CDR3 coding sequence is TGTGCCAGCAAGGGACAGAACACAGATACGCAGTATTTT.

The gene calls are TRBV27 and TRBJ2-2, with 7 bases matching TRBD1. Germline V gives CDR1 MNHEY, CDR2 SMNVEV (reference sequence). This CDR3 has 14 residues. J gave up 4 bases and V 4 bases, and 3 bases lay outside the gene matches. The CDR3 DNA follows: TGTGCCAGCAGTTCGACAGGGCTCACCGGGGAGCTGTTTTTT. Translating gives CASSSTGLTGELFF.

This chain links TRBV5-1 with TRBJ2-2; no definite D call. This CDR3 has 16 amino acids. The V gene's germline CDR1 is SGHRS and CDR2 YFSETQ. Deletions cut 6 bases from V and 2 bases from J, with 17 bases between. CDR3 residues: CASMAQQNLNTGELFF. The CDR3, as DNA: TGCGCCAGCATGGCCCAACAGAATCTAAACACCGGGGAGCTGTTTTTT.

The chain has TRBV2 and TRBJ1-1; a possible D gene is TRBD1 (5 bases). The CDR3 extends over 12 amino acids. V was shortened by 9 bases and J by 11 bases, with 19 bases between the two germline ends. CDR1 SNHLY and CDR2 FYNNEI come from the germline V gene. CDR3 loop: CASGTGTSAAFF. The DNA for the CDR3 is TGTGCCAGTGGCACCGGGACTTCAGCGGCTTTCTTT. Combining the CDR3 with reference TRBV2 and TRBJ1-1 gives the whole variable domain EPEVTQTPSHQVTQMGQEVILRCVPISNHLYFYWYRQILGQKVEFLVSFYNNEISEKSEIFDDQFSVERPDGSNFTLKIRSTKLEDSAMYFCASGTGTSAAFFGQGTRLTVV.

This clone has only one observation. The CDR3 region has the DNA TGTGCCAGCAGTTACAAGGGCCGAGGACCTGGAAACACCATATATTTT. Its protein product is CASSYKGRGPGNTIYF. The chain combines TRBV6-5 with TRBJ1-3, with unresolved D. Trimming pared 2 bases from V and 2 bases from J, leaving 13 bases between. Germline V gene lookup returns CDR1 MNHEY and CDR2 SVGAGI. The CDR3 covers 16 residues.

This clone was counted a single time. The CDR3 region is CASSGTGQNGYTF. DNA of the CDR3: TGTGCCAGCAGTGGGACGGGTCAAAATGGCTACACCTTC. The chain couples TRBV2 to TRBJ1-2, with D hard to call. Germline V CDR1 and CDR2: SNHLY, FYNNEI. The CDR3 runs to 13 residues. Trimming removed 4 bases from V and 6 bases from J, with 12 bases in between.

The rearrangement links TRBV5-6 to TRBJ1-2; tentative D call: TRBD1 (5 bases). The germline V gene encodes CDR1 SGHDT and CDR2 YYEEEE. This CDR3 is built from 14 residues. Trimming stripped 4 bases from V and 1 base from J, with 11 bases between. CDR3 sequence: CASSQGDGNYGYTF. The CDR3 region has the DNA TGTGCCAGCAGCCAAGGGGACGGTAACTATGGCTACACCTTC. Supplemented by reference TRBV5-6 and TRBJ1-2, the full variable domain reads DAGVTQSPTHLIKTRGQQVTLRCSPKSGHDTVSWYQQALGQGPQFIFQYYEEEERQRGNFPDRFSGHQFPNYSSELNVNALLLGDSALYLCASSQGDGNYGYTFGSGTRLTVV.

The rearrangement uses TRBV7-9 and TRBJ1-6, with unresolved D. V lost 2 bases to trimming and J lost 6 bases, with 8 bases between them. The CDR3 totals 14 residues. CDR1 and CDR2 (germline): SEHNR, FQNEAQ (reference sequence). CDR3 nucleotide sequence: TGTGCCAGCAGCTTACGGACGAGTAATTCACCCCTCCACTTT. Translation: CASSLRTSNSPLHF.

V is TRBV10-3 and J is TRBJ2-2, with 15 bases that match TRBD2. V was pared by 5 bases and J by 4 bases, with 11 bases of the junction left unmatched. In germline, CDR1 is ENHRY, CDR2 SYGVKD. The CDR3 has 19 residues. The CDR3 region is CAISRYSGLAGGGTGELFF. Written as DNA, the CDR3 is TGTGCCATCAGTCGATACTCGGGACTAGCGGGGGGCGGCACCGGGGAGCTGTTTTTT.

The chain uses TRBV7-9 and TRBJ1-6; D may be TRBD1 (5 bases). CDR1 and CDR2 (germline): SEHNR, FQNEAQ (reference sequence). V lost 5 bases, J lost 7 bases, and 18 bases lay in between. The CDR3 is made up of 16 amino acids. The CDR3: CASSPEGGAQNSPLHF. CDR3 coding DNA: TGTGCCAGCAGCCCCGAGGGAGGGGCGCAGAATTCACCCCTCCACTTT.

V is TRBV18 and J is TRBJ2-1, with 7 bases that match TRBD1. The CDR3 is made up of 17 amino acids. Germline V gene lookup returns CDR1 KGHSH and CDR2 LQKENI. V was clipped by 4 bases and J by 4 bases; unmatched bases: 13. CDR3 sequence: CASSLTAYRDRYNEQFF. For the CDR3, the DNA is TGTGCCAGCTCACTTACCGCGTACCGGGACAGATACAATGAGCAGTTCTTC.

The CDR3 loop reads CASRETVYSNQPQHF. In DNA, the CDR3 is TGTGCCAGTAGAGAGACAGTGTATAGCAATCAGCCCCAGCATTTT. The chain carries TRBV19 and TRBJ1-5; possible D gene TRBD1, 5 bases. CDR1 is LNHDA, CDR2 SQIVND, per germline (reference sequence). This CDR3 region has 15 residues. Trimming took off 6 bases at V and 0 bases at J, with 12 bases between the two ends.

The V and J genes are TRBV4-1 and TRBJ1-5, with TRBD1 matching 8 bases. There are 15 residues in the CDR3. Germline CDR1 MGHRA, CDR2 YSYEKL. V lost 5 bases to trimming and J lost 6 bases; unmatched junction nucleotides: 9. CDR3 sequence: CASSADRGTGQPQHF. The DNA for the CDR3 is TGCGCCAGCAGCGCAGACAGGGGAACGGGTCAGCCCCAGCATTTT.

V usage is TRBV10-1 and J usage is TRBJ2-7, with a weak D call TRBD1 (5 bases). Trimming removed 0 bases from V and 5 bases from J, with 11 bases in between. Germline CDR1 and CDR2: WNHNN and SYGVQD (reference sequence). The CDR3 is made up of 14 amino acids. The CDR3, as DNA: TGCGCCAGCAGTGAGTCCGCAGGGATGAACGAGCAGTACTTC. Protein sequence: CASSESAGMNEQYF.

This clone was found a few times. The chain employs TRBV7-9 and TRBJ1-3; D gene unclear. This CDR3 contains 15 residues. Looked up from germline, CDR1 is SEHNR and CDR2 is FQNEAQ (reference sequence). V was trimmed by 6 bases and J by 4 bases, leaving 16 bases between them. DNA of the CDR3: TGTGCCAGCAGACCAAAGGACCGGCTCGGAAACACCATATATTTT. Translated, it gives CASRPKDRLGNTIYF.

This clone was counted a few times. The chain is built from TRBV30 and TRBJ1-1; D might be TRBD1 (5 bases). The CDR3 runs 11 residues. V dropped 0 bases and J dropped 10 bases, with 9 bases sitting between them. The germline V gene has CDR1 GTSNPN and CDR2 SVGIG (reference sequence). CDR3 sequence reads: CAWSVERGAFF. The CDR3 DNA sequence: TGTGCCTGGAGTGTAGAGAGGGGAGCTTTCTTT.

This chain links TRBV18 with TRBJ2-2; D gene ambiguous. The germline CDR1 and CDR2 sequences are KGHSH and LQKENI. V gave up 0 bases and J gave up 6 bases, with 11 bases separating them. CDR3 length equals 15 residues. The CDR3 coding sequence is TGTGCCAGCTCACCACCATCCGGTATTGCCGGGGAGCTGTTTTTT. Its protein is CASSPPSGIAGELFF.

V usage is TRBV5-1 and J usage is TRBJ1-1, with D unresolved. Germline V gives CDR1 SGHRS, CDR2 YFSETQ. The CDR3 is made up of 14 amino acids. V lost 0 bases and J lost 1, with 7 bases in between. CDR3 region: CASSLVLQNTEAFF. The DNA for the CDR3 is TGCGCCAGCAGCTTGGTTTTACAGAACACTGAAGCTTTCTTT. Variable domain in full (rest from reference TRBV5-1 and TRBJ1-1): KAGVTQTPRYLIKTRGQQVTLSCSPISGHRSVSWYQQTPGQGLQFLFEYFSETQRNKGNFPGRFSGRQFSNSRSEMNVSTLELGDSALYLCASSLVLQNTEAFFGQGTRLTVV.

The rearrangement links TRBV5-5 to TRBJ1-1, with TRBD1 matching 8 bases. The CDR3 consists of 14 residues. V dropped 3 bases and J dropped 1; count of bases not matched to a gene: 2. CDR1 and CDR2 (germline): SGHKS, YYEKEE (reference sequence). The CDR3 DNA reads TGTGCCAGCAGCTGGGACAGGAGGAACACTGAAGCTTTCTTT. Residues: CASSWDRRNTEAFF.

The CDR3 region has the DNA TGTGCCAGCAGTTACGGTGCCGCGGGGGGCTACAATGAGCAGTTCTTC. Protein: CASSYGAAGGYNEQFF. The rearrangement uses TRBV6-6 and TRBJ2-1; 8 bases agree with TRBD2. Germline lookup yields CDR1 MNHNY and CDR2 SVGAGI (reference sequence). CDR3 size: 16 residues. With 2 bases clipped from V and 3 bases from J, the junction kept 6 bases outside the gene matches.

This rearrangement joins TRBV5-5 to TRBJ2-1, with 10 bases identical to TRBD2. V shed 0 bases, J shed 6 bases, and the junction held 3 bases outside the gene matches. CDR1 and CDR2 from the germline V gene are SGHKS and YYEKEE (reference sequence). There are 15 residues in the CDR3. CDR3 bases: TGTGCCAGCAGCTTGGAGGGACTAGCGCTCAATGAGCAGTTCTTC. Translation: CASSLEGLALNEQFF.

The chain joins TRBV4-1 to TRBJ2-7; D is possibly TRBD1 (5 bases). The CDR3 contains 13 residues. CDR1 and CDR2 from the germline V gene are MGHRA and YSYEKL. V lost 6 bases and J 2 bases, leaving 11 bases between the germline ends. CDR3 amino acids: CASSRQWTYEQYF. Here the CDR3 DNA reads TGCGCCAGCAGTCGACAGTGGACCTACGAGCAGTACTTC.

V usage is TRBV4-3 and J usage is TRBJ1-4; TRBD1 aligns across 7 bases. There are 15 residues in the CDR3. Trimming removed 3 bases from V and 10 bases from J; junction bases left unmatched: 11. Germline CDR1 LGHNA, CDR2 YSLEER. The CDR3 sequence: CASSQVDRVPGKLFF. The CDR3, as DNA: TGCGCCAGCAGCCAGGTCGACAGGGTCCCAGGAAAACTGTTTTTT.